This T cell receptor beta chain was retrieved from a study of human T cells and chemical hapten exposure (dated by TCRdb to about 2021). With regard to the full study: For sensitization, 2% DPC in acetone was applied to a roughly 2 cm by roughly 2 cm area of upper inner arm skin. Most of the patients in the cohort were female, and the cohort covered alopecia areata with under or over 50% scalp involvement, alopecia totalis and alopecia universalis. Throughout the roughly 24-week study period, patients were also given weekly therapeutic DPC doses on the scalp. Libraries were pooled for sequencing, and variation in per-sample TCR yields was attributed mainly to small differences in library volumes within the pool. Blood for TCR sequencing was provided by twenty-nine alopecia patients at one to four time points (pre-sensitization, 2, 6 and 24 weeks). Patch tests used Finn chambers with 0.01% DPC on the upper back, scored after 6 days by International Contact Dermatitis Research Group standards. Blood samples were taken from patients before sensitization (week 0) and at 2, 6 and about 24 weeks after DPC sensitization. The study tracked peripheral blood TCR repertoire changes in vivo during primary and secondary sensitization to the hapten diphenylcyclopropenone (DPC) in alopecia patients. Broad study findings and their caveats: Compared with pre-sensitization or healthy control sets, expanded TCRs formed significantly more large CDR3 similarity clusters, which is consistent with antigen-driven responses. No change with DPC sensitization was found in the number of TCRs above 1 in 1000 frequency, and no evidence of global repertoire structure alterations was found. Because all patients had alopecia, a presumed autoimmune disease, the immune response of the patients might differ from that of healthy individuals. After repeated subsampling, changes were observed in the strength of the expansion versus patch-test correlation and in the threshold at which the correlation became significant. A positive correlation was found between the number of PT1 expanded TCRs and patch test score, with significance reached at thresholds 8, 16 and 32 but not 4.

The CDR3 goes from the cysteine to the phenylalanine over 15 residues. This entry keeps only the CDR3 DNA: 45 bases, framed from base 1. Trimming takes 3 bases from V and 4 bases from J, and the germline ends sit 14 bases apart. CDR1 and CDR2, per the germline V gene, are ENHRY and SYGVKD. Library preparation used RACE. The sequencer listed for this sample is NextSeq 500. Library preparation attached unique molecular identifiers to individual cDNA molecules for quantitative, reproducible TCR counting. For every blood RNA sample, sequencing covered both the TCR alpha and TCR beta chains. For the original study's pipeline: A median of about 87,000 TCRs per sample was observed, with a range of about 23,224 to 700,000. The Decombinator software suite was used to annotate the V, J and CDR3 of the TCR reads. To make PS versus PT1 abundance plots, every sample was subsampled to the same number of TCRs (28,000). TCRs were defined as expanded if absent before sensitization and observed at least eight times at the 2-week time point. Clones were called with MiXCR by TCRdb after fastp trimmed the public reads at Q25, and only in-frame beta chains were retained. Rows with a matching CDR3 protein are joined into one entry that keeps the most common DNA and genes. TCRdb's processing, not the study's, gives the V and J calls here. For this sample there are fewer than 500,000 distinct CDR3 sequences; around 4.8% appear just once. Around 2% of the sample goes to the ten largest clones.

Read against the paper, the sample's time point label means: patch test 1, 2 weeks after DPC sensitization. Read against the paper, the sample's treatment or condition label means: therapeutic diphenylcyclopropenone sensitization with weekly scalp DPC. At every patch-test visit, the blood draw took place before the patch test was put on. Patients were eligible if aged 18 to 70, diagnosed with alopecia and judged suitable for DPC therapy, and pregnant patients were excluded. Total RNA was isolated from unfractionated whole blood collected in Tempus Blood RNA tubes. This clonotype was found a few times. Its antigen remains undetermined. Base qualities are not at hand, and no much larger clone is one base apart.

Recombination connected TRBV10-3 to TRBJ2-3; matching of 6 bases hints at TRBD1 as the D gene. The sequence was collected from a woman aged 45-65 years with alopecia areata. Some clones in this sample may be carry-over from other donors' samples. The sequencing used whole blood, collected in connection with sensitization to the hapten diphenylcyclopropenone (DPC). The nucleotides are TGTGCCATCAGTGACCCATACAGGGCCCCAGATACGCAGTATTTT. Translation gives CAISDPYRAPDTQYF.